One and the same sample provided the 9 T cell receptor beta chains below, sequenced in a study of T-cell memory formation after mild COVID-19 (dated by TCRdb to about 2021). The protocol used for the library was 5' RACE. Instrument used: Illumina NovaSeq 6000. Clones were called with MiXCR by TCRdb after fastp trimmed the public reads at Q25, and only in-frame beta chains were retained. Identical CDR3 proteins give one entry, which carries the most common genes and DNA. The sample includes approximately 210,000 distinct CDR3 sequences, with approximately 10% observed a single time. The ten most abundant clones make up under 3.5% of the sample. Input material: PBMCs or a T cell subset sorted from them (not recorded which). These receptors came from a young man who had mild COVID-19 (a few samples of this study predate the infection). The sample titles of this study are shuffled in the database, so cell type and time point are left out; the donor was told from shared clones.

The chain has TRBV19 and TRBJ1-5; D remains unclear. Germline V gene sequence: CDR1 LNHDA, CDR2 SQIVND (reference sequence). The germline V and J ends were trimmed by 4 bases and 3 bases, with 10 bases remaining between them. The CDR3 has 14 residues. CDR3 sequence: CASSRGIYNQPQHF. The CDR3 coding sequence is TGTGCCAGTAGTAGAGGGATATACAATCAGCCCCAGCATTTT.

The chain has TRBV7-2 and TRBJ2-2; no firm D call. The germline CDR1 and CDR2 sequences are SGHTA and FQGNSA. V dropped 2 bases and J dropped 7 bases, with 11 bases sitting between them. The CDR3 is 14 amino acids. The CDR3 region has the DNA TGTGCCAGCAGCTTATTTCACACAATCGGGGAGCTGTTTTTT. This gives the protein CASSLFHTIGELFF.

The chain joins TRBV5-1 to TRBJ1-2; TRBD1 might be the D (5 bases). This CDR3 region has 14 residues. Germline V gives CDR1 SGHRS, CDR2 YFSETQ. Trimming pared 1 base from V and 4 bases from J, leaving 11 bases between. CDR3 DNA: TGCGCCAGCAGCTTGTCCACAGGACTCTATGGCTACACCTTC. Translated: CASSLSTGLYGYTF.

This clonotype was detected only a few times. This chain links TRBV7-2 with TRBJ1-2; D not certain. The length of the CDR3 is 14 residues. V lost 4 bases, J lost 4 bases, and 13 bases lay in between. The V gene's germline CDR1 is SGHTA and CDR2 FQGNSA. The DNA of the CDR3 is TGTGCCAGCAGCTCGCGGTTCTTGGGCTATGGCTACACCTTC. It yields the protein CASSSRFLGYGYTF.

The rearrangement uses TRBV28 and TRBJ2-2, with D hard to call. The CDR3 totals 13 residues. Per germline, CDR1 MDHEN and CDR2 SYDVKM. Trimming took off 6 bases at V and 3 bases at J, with 8 bases between the two ends. CDR3 loop: CASRRSDTGELFF. For the CDR3, the DNA is TGTGCCAGCAGACGGAGTGACACCGGGGAGCTGTTTTTT.

The genes are TRBV21-1 and TRBJ2-7; the D call of TRBD1 is as the table states it, not checked on the DNA. TRBV21-1 is assigned pseudogene status. The CDR3 consists of 14 residues. The CDR3 DNA reads TGTGCCAGCAGCAAAGCCCGGGGTTCCCACGAGCAGTACGTC. Amino acids: CASSKARGSHEQYV.

The chain couples TRBV12-3 or TRBV12-4 to TRBJ1-5, with D tentatively TRBD1 (5 bases). The germline V and J ends were trimmed by 6 bases and 5 bases, with 17 bases remaining between them. The CDR3 runs 15 residues. For the CDR3, the DNA is TGTGCCAGCAGCCCCTGGACGCAGGGAGATCAGCCCCAGCATTTT. Amino acid sequence: CASSPWTQGDQPQHF.

This clonotype has a handful of counts. The chain joins TRBV10-2 to TRBJ1-5, with D possibly TRBD1 on 6 matching bases. V lost 6 bases to trimming and J lost 8 bases, with 14 bases between them. The CDR3 totals 13 residues. Looked up from germline, CDR1 is WSHSY and CDR2 is SAAADI. The CDR3 DNA sequence: TGCGCCAGCAGACCCACAGGGTTGGAGCCCCAGCATTTT. This translates into CASRPTGLEPQHF.

This clonotype was detected many times. The V and J genes are TRBV11-3 and TRBJ2-1; 8 positions agree with TRBD1. After removal of 0 bases from V and 0 bases from J, the junction contained 7 bases not matched to a gene. The germline V gene encodes CDR1 SGHNT and CDR2 YENEEA. The CDR3 sequence is 18 residues long. The CDR3 coding sequence is TGTGCCAGCAGCTTAGAACAGGGGGGCTCGAGCTCCTACAATGAGCAGTTCTTC. As protein: CASSLEQGGSSSYNEQFF.